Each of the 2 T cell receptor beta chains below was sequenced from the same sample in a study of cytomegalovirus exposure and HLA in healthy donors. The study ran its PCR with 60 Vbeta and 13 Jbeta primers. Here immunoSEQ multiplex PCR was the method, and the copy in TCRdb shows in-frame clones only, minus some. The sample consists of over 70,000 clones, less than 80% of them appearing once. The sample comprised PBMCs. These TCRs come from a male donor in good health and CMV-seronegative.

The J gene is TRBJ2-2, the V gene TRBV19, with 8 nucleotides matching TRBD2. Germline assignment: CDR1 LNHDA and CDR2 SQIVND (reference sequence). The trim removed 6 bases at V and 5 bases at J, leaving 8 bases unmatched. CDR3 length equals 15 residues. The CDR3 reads CASSLRLASTGELFF. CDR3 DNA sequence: TGTGCCAGTAGCCTCAGACTAGCGAGTACCGGGGAGCTGTTTTTT.

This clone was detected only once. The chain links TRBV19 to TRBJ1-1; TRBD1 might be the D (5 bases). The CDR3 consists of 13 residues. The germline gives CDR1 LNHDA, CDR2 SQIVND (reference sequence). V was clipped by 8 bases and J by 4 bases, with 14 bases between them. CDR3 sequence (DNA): TGTGCCAGTTCGACAGCACTGTCCACTGAAGCTTTCTTT. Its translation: CASSTALSTEAFF.